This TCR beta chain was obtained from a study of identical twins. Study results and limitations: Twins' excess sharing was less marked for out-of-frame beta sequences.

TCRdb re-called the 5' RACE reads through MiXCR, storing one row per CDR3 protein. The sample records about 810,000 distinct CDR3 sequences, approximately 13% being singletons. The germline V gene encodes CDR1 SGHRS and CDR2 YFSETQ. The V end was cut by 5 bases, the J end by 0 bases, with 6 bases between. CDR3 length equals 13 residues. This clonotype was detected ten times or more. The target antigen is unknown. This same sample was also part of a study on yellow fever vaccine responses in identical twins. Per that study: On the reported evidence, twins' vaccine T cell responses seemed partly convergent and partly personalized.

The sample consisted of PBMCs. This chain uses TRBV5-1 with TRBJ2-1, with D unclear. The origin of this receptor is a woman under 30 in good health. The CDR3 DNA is TGCGCCAGCAGAGAAATCTCCTACAATGAGCAGTTCTTC. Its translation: CASREISYNEQFF.